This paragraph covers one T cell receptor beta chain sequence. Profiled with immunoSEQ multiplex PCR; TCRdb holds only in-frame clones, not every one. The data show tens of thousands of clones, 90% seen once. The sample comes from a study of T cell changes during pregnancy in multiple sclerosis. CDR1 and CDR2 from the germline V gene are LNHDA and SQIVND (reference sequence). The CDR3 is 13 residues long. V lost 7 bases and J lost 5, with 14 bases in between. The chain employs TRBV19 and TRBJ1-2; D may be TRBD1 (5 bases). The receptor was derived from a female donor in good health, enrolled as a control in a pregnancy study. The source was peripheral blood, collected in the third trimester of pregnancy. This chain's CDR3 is CASTGGARYGYTF. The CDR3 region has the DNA TGTGCCAGTACTGGAGGGGCACGGTATGGCTACACCTTC.